A single sample is the source of the 15 T cell receptor beta chains below, sequenced in a study of PD-1 blockade in classical Hodgkin lymphoma. TCRdb keeps only in-frame clones here, not all; method: immunoSEQ multiplex PCR. Found here are 20,000 to 25,000 clones, roughly nine tenths of them singletons; the top ten hold roughly 0.58%. Time point: newly diagnosed, previously untreated cHL patient sample. Purified CD4+ T cells were obtained from thawed PBMCs through magnetic negative selection. Sequencing input: CD4+ T cells from blood. Receptors were obtained from a human donor with classical Hodgkin lymphoma.

The chain couples TRBV5-5 to TRBJ2-5, with no clear D. The CDR3 sequence is 14 residues long. Germline values: CDR1 SGHKS, CDR2 YYEKEE (reference sequence). V was clipped by 6 bases and J by 5 bases, with 17 bases between them. The CDR3 reads CASNYLNGGETQYF. The CDR3 region has the DNA TGTGCCAGCAACTACCTGAACGGCGGCGAGACCCAGTACTTC.

CDR3 loop: CASSQELGREKLFF. The CDR3 DNA reads TGCGCCAGCAGCCAAGAACTGGGACGCGAAAAACTGTTTTTT. The V gene is TRBV4-3, the J gene TRBJ1-4, with D possibly matching TRBD1 (5 bases). Germline CDR1 LGHNA, CDR2 YSLEER. V lost 0 bases, J lost 8 bases, and 10 bases lay in between. The CDR3 is 14 residues long.

CDR3 bases: TGCGCCAGCAGCCCGGTGAATGGGGTTCTGAACACTGAAGCTTTCTTT. Amino acid sequence: CASSPVNGVLNTEAFF. The chain uses TRBV5-1 and TRBJ1-1, with no clear D. V dropped 4 bases and J dropped 0 bases, with 16 bases sitting between them. The CDR3 has 16 amino acids. Germline V lookup: CDR1 SGHRS, CDR2 YFSETQ.

The rearrangement uses TRBV28 and TRBJ2-1; 10 positions match TRBD2. CDR1 is MDHEN and CDR2 is SYDVKM in the germline V gene. The CDR3 runs 15 residues. Trimming at V came to 6 bases and at J to 7 bases, leaving 9 bases not matched to a gene. Here the CDR3 DNA reads TGTGCCAGCAGCCGAGCGGGGGGGCACTGGAATGAGCAGTTCTTC. Its translation: CASSRAGGHWNEQFF.

This chain uses TRBV9 with TRBJ2-2; 9 nucleotides match TRBD2. With 3 bases clipped from V and 3 bases from J, the junction kept 12 bases outside the gene matches. This CDR3 region has 18 residues. Germline loops: CDR1 SGDLS, CDR2 YYNGEE. CDR3 loop: CASSAPGGSGGHTGELFF. The CDR3 region has the DNA TGTGCCAGCAGCGCCCCGGGGGGTAGCGGGGGCCACACCGGGGAGCTGTTTTTT.

V and J are TRBV7-8 and TRBJ2-7, with D maybe TRBD1 (5 bases). Trimming cost V 5 bases and J 7 bases, with 21 bases left between them. The germline gives CDR1 SGHVS, CDR2 FQNEAQ. The CDR3 runs to 15 residues. This CDR3 is CASSPTGAALLEQYF. The DNA for the CDR3 is TGTGCCAGCAGCCCAACTGGGGCCGCCCTATTAGAGCAGTACTTC. The whole variable domain, remainder taken from reference TRBV7-8 and TRBJ2-7, is GAGVSQSPRYKVAKRGQDVALRCDPISGHVSLFWYQQALGQGPEFLTYFQNEAQLDKSGLPSDRFFAERPEGSVSTLKIQRTQQEDSAVYLCASSPTGAALLEQYFGPGTRLTVT.

This clone occurred a few times. The chain carries TRBV5-6 and TRBJ1-2; D gene uncertain. The V end was cut by 3 bases, the J end by 4 bases, with 7 bases between. The CDR3 contains 12 residues. Germline CDR1 reads SGHDT; CDR2 reads YYEEEE. The CDR3 DNA is TGTGCCAGCAGCTGGGGATCCTATGGCTACACCTTC. Its translation: CASSWGSYGYTF.

This sequence joins TRBV9 and TRBJ2-1; maybe TRBD2 (6 bases). The CDR3 runs to 14 residues. CDR1 is SGDLS, CDR2 YYNGEE, per germline. V was clipped by 0 bases and J by 10 bases, with 14 bases between them. The CDR3 coding sequence is TGTGCCAGCAGCGTAGATGGAGGGATAGGGGAGCAGTTCTTC. It translates to CASSVDGGIGEQFF.

V usage is TRBV11-2 and J usage is TRBJ1-2; D remains unclear. This CDR3 comprises 14 residues. CDR1 SGHAT and CDR2 FQNNGV come from the germline V gene. Trimming left V 10 bases short and J 3 bases short, with 18 bases between. CDR3 protein: CATGQSLKDYGYTF. CDR3 nucleotide sequence: TGTGCCACTGGGCAGAGCCTCAAAGACTATGGCTACACCTTC.

The rearrangement uses TRBV28 and TRBJ2-3; D is ambiguous. CDR1 MDHEN and CDR2 SYDVKM come from the germline V gene. This CDR3 spans 13 amino acids. V gave up 8 bases and J gave up 6 bases, with 15 bases separating them. The CDR3 region is CASRSPADDTQYF. In nucleotides, the CDR3 is TGTGCCAGCCGTTCCCCTGCCGATGATACGCAGTATTTT. Full variable domain (missing parts from reference TRBV28 and TRBJ2-3): DVKVTQSSRYLVKRTGEKVFLECVQDMDHENMFWYRQDPGLGLRLIYFSYDVKMKEKGDIPEGYSVSREKKERFSLILESASTNQTSMYLCASRSPADDTQYFGPGTRLTVL.

V gene TRBV6-6 combines with J gene TRBJ2-7; 7 positions match TRBD1. CDR1 and CDR2 (germline): MNHNY, SVGAGI (reference sequence). The CDR3 totals 14 residues. Trimming at V came to 5 bases and at J to 5 bases, leaving 9 bases not matched to a gene. CDR3 protein: CASSRSNRGDEQYF. The CDR3 DNA reads as TGTGCCAGCAGTCGATCTAACAGGGGCGACGAGCAGTACTTC.

The V and J genes are TRBV18 and TRBJ2-3, with D perhaps assigned TRBD1 or TRBD2 (5 bases each). The V gene's germline CDR1 is KGHSH and CDR2 LQKENI. Trimming took off 6 bases at V and 3 bases at J, with 13 bases between the two ends. The CDR3 covers 14 residues. The CDR3 nucleotides are TGTGCCAGCTCCCCGGGGCCCAGGACAGATACGCAGTATTTT. This codes for CASSPGPRTDTQYF.

The chain uses TRBV29-1 and TRBJ2-1, with 9 bases that match TRBD2. The V gene end was trimmed by 3 bases and the J gene end by 2 bases; junction bases not matched to a gene: 17. CDR1 SQVTM and CDR2 ANQGSEA come from the germline V gene. This CDR3 has 19 residues. CDR3 region: CSVDPGRRGGLNTYNEQFF. The CDR3 nucleotides read TGCAGCGTTGACCCGGGGCGGCGGGGGGGCTTGAATACCTACAATGAGCAGTTCTTC.

This rearrangement joins TRBV5-1 to TRBJ2-5; the match to TRBD2 covers 8 bases. V dropped 0 bases and J dropped 0; count of bases not matched to a gene: 7. The length of the CDR3 is 17 residues. CDR1 SGHRS and CDR2 YFSETQ come from the germline V gene. The CDR3: CASSLVVAGGYQETQYF. The CDR3 region has the DNA TGCGCCAGCAGCTTGGTTGTTGCGGGGGGCTACCAAGAGACCCAGTACTTC.

The rearrangement uses TRBV11-2 and TRBJ2-1; weak D call: TRBD1 (6 bases). Germline V gene sequence: CDR1 SGHAT, CDR2 FQNNGV. The CDR3 sequence is 16 residues long. Trimming took 3 bases from V and 0 from J, leaving 12 bases between them. CDR3 DNA sequence: TGTGCCAGCAGCTTGTGGGGGCAGAGCTCCTACAATGAGCAGTTCTTC. This encodes CASSLWGQSSYNEQFF.